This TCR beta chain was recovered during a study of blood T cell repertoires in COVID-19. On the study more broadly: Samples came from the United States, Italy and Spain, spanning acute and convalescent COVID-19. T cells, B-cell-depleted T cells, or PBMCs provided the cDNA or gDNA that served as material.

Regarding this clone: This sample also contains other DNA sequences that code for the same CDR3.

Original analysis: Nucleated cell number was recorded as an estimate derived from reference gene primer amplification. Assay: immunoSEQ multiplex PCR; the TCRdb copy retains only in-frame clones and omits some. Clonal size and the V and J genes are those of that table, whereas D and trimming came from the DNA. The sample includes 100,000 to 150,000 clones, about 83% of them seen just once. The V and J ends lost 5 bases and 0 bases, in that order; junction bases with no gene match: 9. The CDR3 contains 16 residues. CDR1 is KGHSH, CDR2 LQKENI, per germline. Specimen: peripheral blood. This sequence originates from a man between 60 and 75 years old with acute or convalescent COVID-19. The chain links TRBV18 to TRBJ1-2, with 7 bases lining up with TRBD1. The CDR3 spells CASSSQGVPTNYGYTF. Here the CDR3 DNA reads TGTGCCAGCTCATCCCAGGGGGTTCCAACTAACTATGGCTACACCTTC.